This T cell receptor (beta chain) emerged from a study of blood T cells in healthy people across ages. Primed by a sample-barcoded 5' primer and a J-beta primer mix, a second PCR proceeded for about 6 to 12 cycles. From the 5' RACE reads, TCRdb called clonotypes with MiXCR, one entry per CDR3 protein. The repertoire holds 800,000 to 950,000 distinct CDR3 sequences, approximately 32% seen once, with roughly a tenth in the top ten. V dropped 2 bases and J dropped 11 bases, with 18 bases sitting between them. This CDR3 region has 14 residues. Germline CDR1 reads MNHEY; CDR2 reads SVGEGT. In addition, the sample was reused for a study of T cells of mothers and their children.

The chain employs TRBV6-2 or TRBV6-3 and TRBJ2-5; D call uncertain. The sample consisted of blood. This sequence was found in a middle-aged woman in good health. The CDR3 here is CASSYGFLGYEQYF. CDR3 DNA: TGTGCCAGCAGTTACGGGTTCTTGGGGTATGAGCAGTACTTC.